The next 25 T cell receptor beta chains were all read from a single sample in a study of cytomegalovirus exposure and HLA in healthy donors. 13 Jbeta primers and 60 Vbeta primers were used for the PCR. Libraries were prepared by immunoSEQ multiplex PCR; TCRdb keeps only in-frame clonotypes and omits some of them. This table holds 120,000 to 150,000 clones, around 67% found once. The sample was PBMCs. The receptors originated from a woman younger than 30 in good health and CMV-seronegative.

This clone turned up a few times. The V call is TRBV14, the J call TRBJ2-2; 12 positions agree with TRBD2. The CDR3 is 17 amino acids. Germline V gives CDR1 SGHDN, CDR2 FVKESK. V gave up 0 bases and J gave up 4 bases; unmatched junction bases: 3. The DNA for the CDR3 is TGTGCCAGCAGCCAAGATCGGGGACTAGCGGGCACCGGGGAGCTGTTTTTT. Translation gives CASSQDRGLAGTGELFF.

The chain joins TRBV10-2 to TRBJ1-5; possible D gene TRBD1, 5 bases. The CDR3 loop spans 14 amino acids. Germline V gene data show CDR1 as WSHSY and CDR2 as SAAADI. Trimming stripped 3 bases from V and 4 bases from J, with 10 bases between. In nucleotides, the CDR3 is TGCGCCAGCAGTGAATCCCAGGGAAATCAGCCCCAGCATTTT. Its translation: CASSESQGNQPQHF.

The chain has TRBV9 and TRBJ2-2, with unresolved D. The CDR3 extends over 13 amino acids. Trimming shortened V by 0 bases and J by 5 bases, and 5 bases separated the two germline ends. The V gene's germline CDR1 is SGDLS and CDR2 YYNGEE. The CDR3 sequence is CASSVGETGELFF. CDR3 nucleotide sequence: TGTGCCAGCAGCGTAGGTGAGACCGGGGAGCTGTTTTTT.

This chain links TRBV5-1 with TRBJ1-2; maybe TRBD1 (5 bases). Trimming cost V 3 bases and J 8 bases, with 14 bases left between them. This CDR3 comprises 13 residues. The germline V gene encodes CDR1 SGHRS and CDR2 YFSETQ. The CDR3, as DNA: TGCGCCAGCAGCTCGCAGGGTGCGTACGGCTACACCTTC. Encoded protein: CASSSQGAYGYTF.

V and J are TRBV11-3 and TRBJ1-2, with D possibly matching TRBD1 (5 bases). From germline, CDR1 is SGHNT and CDR2 YENEEA. The CDR3 extends over 14 amino acids. V was cut by 0 bases and J by 6 bases, with 11 bases left in between. CDR3 DNA: TGTGCCAGCAGCTTAGAGGGGGGTTTCAATGGCTACACCTTC. This codes for CASSLEGGFNGYTF. Filled out from reference TRBV11-3 and TRBJ1-2, the complete variable domain reads EAGVVQSPRYKIIEKKQPVAFWCNPISGHNTLYWYLQNLGQGPELLIRYENEEAVDDSQLPKDRFSAERLKGVDSTLKIQPAELGDSAVYLCASSLEGGFNGYTFGSGTRLTVV.

This chain connects TRBV7-9 to TRBJ2-1; TRBD2 aligns across 8 bases. Germline-derived CDR1 and CDR2 are SEHNR and FQNEAQ (reference sequence). CDR3 length: 19 amino acids. V was clipped by 5 bases and J by 4 bases; unmatched bases: 19. The chain's CDR3 is CASSPQDSLGGATYNEQFF. The CDR3 DNA sequence: TGTGCCAGCAGCCCCCAAGACAGTCTCGGGGGGGCTACGTACAATGAGCAGTTCTTC.

The chain is built from TRBV29-1 and TRBJ1-1, with D hard to call. V was shortened by 0 bases and J by 6 bases, with 5 bases between the two germline ends. This CDR3 contains 11 residues. CDR1 is SQVTM, CDR2 ANQGSEA, per germline. The CDR3 region is CSVEDGAEAFF. In DNA form, the CDR3 reads TGCAGCGTTGAAGACGGGGCTGAAGCTTTCTTT.

The rearrangement links TRBV2 to TRBJ2-7, with D tentatively TRBD1 (6 bases). Germline V gives CDR1 SNHLY, CDR2 FYNNEI. V lost 6 bases, J lost 2 bases, and 11 bases lay in between. This CDR3 has 13 amino acids. CDR3 nucleotides: TGTGCCAGCAGGATTCAGGGGCCCTACGAGCAGTACGTC. Its translation: CASRIQGPYEQYV.

This chain connects TRBV9 to TRBJ2-3, with 8 bases identical to TRBD2. Trimming at V came to 2 bases and at J to 4 bases, leaving 12 bases not matched to a gene. CDR1 is SGDLS and CDR2 is YYNGEE in the germline V gene. This CDR3 is built from 17 residues. Here the CDR3 DNA reads TGTGCCAGCAGCGTCCAAACCGGGACTAGTGGCTCAGATACGCAGTATTTT. Its translation is CASSVQTGTSGSDTQYF. Using reference TRBV9 and TRBJ2-3 for the parts outside the CDR3, the full variable domain is DSGVTQTPKHLITATGQRVTLRCSPRSGDLSVYWYQQSLDQGLQFLIQYYNGEERAKGNILERFSAQQFPDLHSELNLSSLELGDSALYFCASSVQTGTSGSDTQYFGPGTRLTVL.

This clone turned up a few times. CDR3 nucleotide sequence: TGTGCCAGCAGCGTCTCGATCCCTAGCGGTGCGCCACCTATGGAAAATGAGCAGTTCTTC. It translates to CASSVSIPSGAPPMENEQFF. This rearrangement joins TRBV9 to TRBJ2-1, with TRBD2 identical over 7 bases. Losses at the gene ends were 2 bases for V and 7 bases for J; bases not matched to a gene: 24. There are 20 residues in the CDR3. Germline V gene lookup returns CDR1 SGDLS and CDR2 YYNGEE.

The rearrangement uses TRBV5-1 and TRBJ2-1; D is undetermined. The CDR3 consists of 16 residues. V shed 4 bases and J shed 2 bases, with 16 bases lying between them. Germline assignment: CDR1 SGHRS and CDR2 YFSETQ. The CDR3 spells CASSLPGGGAYNEQFF. The CDR3, as DNA: TGCGCCAGCAGCCTCCCGGGTGGCGGAGCCTACAATGAGCAGTTCTTC.

The J gene is TRBJ2-1, the V gene TRBV2; 10 bases map to TRBD2. Per the germline V gene, CDR1 is SNHLY and CDR2 is FYNNEI. The CDR3 has 16 amino acids. Unmatched junction bases numbered 7, after V lost 2 bases and J lost 6 bases. CDR3 nucleotides: TGTGCCAGCAGTGAAAGGCCTAGCGGGGGCCCCAATGAGCAGTTCTTC. Translating gives CASSERPSGGPNEQFF. The complete variable domain, with remaining parts taken from reference TRBV2 and TRBJ2-1, reads EPEVTQTPSHQVTQMGQEVILRCVPISNHLYFYWYRQILGQKVEFLVSFYNNEISEKSEIFDDQFSVERPDGSNFTLKIRSTKLEDSAMYFCASSERPSGGPNEQFFGPGTRLTVL.

This clone has more than one count but fewer than ten. The chain is built from TRBV9 and TRBJ2-1; 13 bases are a match to TRBD2. This CDR3 spans 20 amino acids. CDR1 SGDLS and CDR2 YYNGEE come from the germline V gene. With 4 bases clipped from V and 0 bases from J, the junction kept 13 bases outside the gene matches. CDR3 nucleotide sequence: TGTGCCAGCAGCTCGAACTCGGGACTAGCGGGGACCGTCTCCTACAATGAGCAGTTCTTC. Amino acid sequence: CASSSNSGLAGTVSYNEQFF.

V gene TRBV5-6 combines with J gene TRBJ1-2; tentatively, D is TRBD1 (5 bases). The CDR3 has 11 amino acids. Germline V gene lookup returns CDR1 SGHDT and CDR2 YYEEEE. The V end lost 4 bases, the J end lost 9 bases, and 10 bases lay between the germline ends. The CDR3 DNA is TGTGCCAGCAGCCGGGACTTTAGCTACACCTTC. This codes for CASSRDFSYTF.

V is TRBV7-6 and J is TRBJ2-2; perhaps TRBD2 as D (5 bases). V lost 1 base, J lost 3 bases, and 6 bases lay in between. The CDR3 has 14 residues. Per the germline V gene, CDR1 is SGHVS and CDR2 is FNYEAQ. Here the CDR3 reads CASSLVEDTGELFF. CDR3 coding DNA: TGTGCCAGCAGCTTAGTGGAGGACACCGGGGAGCTGTTTTTT.

Only one count was recorded for this clone. The V gene is TRBV13, the J gene TRBJ1-4; 8 positions agree with TRBD1. This CDR3 comprises 14 residues. CDR1 and CDR2 from the germline V gene are PRHDT and FYEKMQ (reference sequence). Losses at the gene ends were 3 bases for V and 5 bases for J; bases not matched to a gene: 2. CDR3 nucleotides: TGTGCCAGCAGCTTCCGGGACAGGAATGAAAAACTGTTTTTT. Its protein is CASSFRDRNEKLFF.

This sequence joins TRBV6-5 and TRBJ2-3; D is perhaps TRBD1 (6 bases). The CDR3 contains 15 residues. Deletions cut 0 bases from V and 5 bases from J, with 12 bases between. Germline CDR1 reads MNHEY; CDR2 reads SVGAGI. The CDR3 sequence is CASSYSGQMGDTQYF. In DNA form, the CDR3 reads TGTGCCAGCAGTTACTCTGGACAGATGGGAGATACGCAGTATTTT.

The J gene is TRBJ1-2, the V gene TRBV7-9; 9 bases map to TRBD1. The CDR3 extends over 14 amino acids. Unmatched junction bases numbered 5, after V lost 1 base and J lost 8 bases. Germline CDR1 SEHNR, CDR2 FQNEAQ (reference sequence). The CDR3 spells CASSLVGQGHGYTF. CDR3 nucleotides: TGTGCCAGCAGCTTAGTGGGACAGGGCCACGGCTACACCTTC.

The chain links TRBV2 to TRBJ1-4, with 11 nucleotides matching TRBD1. The CDR3 spans 14 residues. Germline V gene sequence: CDR1 SNHLY, CDR2 FYNNEI. After removal of 7 bases from V and 8 bases from J, the junction contained 6 bases not matched to a gene. CDR3 loop: CASTGQGAQEKLFF. In DNA form, the CDR3 reads TGTGCCAGCACCGGACAGGGGGCTCAAGAAAAACTGTTTTTT.

The chain combines TRBV21-1 with TRBJ2-4; the table assigns TRBD1, which was not confirmed against the DNA. TRBV21-1 is a listed pseudogene. The CDR3 runs to 20 residues. CDR3 nucleotides: TGTGCCAGCAGCAAAATAACGGGACAGGGGGCAGGTCGAGACAAAAACATTCAGTACTTC. This gives the protein CASSKITGQGAGRDKNIQYF.

The rearrangement joins TRBV1 to TRBJ1-6. TRBV1 is annotated as a pseudogene. The CDR3 contains 11 residues. The CDR3: CTSSLGGGGDF. CDR3 coding DNA: TGCACCAGCAGCCTCGGAGGTGGGGGGGACTTT.

The J gene is TRBJ1-1, the V gene TRBV6-5; TRBD1 matches 7 bases. Per germline, CDR1 MNHEY and CDR2 SVGAGI. The CDR3 sequence is 14 residues long. The trim removed 3 bases at V and 1 base at J, leaving 2 bases unmatched. Here the CDR3 DNA reads TGTGCCAGCAGTTATGGGACAGAGAACACTGAAGCTTTCTTT. It translates to CASSYGTENTEAFF.

DNA of the CDR3: TGTGCCAGCAGCCCGGAGCGGGTCGGCCAGAGCTCTGGAAACACCATATATTTT. This sequence encodes CASSPERVGQSSGNTIYF. The V gene is TRBV14, the J gene TRBJ1-3; D ambiguous. V dropped 4 bases and J dropped 0 bases, with 19 bases sitting between them. CDR1 and CDR2 from the germline V gene are SGHDN and FVKESK. The CDR3 spans 18 residues. The full variable domain, with the rest looked up from reference TRBV14 and TRBJ1-3, is EAGVTQFPSHSVIEKGQTVTLRCDPISGHDNLYWYRRVMGKEIKFLLHFVKESKQDESGMPNNRFLAERTGGTYSTLKVQPAELEDSGVYFCASSPERVGQSSGNTIYFGEGSWLTVV.

The V gene is TRBV28, the J gene TRBJ2-7; D ambiguous. V lost 5 bases and J lost 0, with 8 bases in between. This CDR3 region has 13 residues. The germline CDR1 and CDR2 sequences are MDHEN and SYDVKM. The CDR3 region has the DNA TGTGCCAGCAGTCCCTCCAGCTCCTACGAGCAGTACTTC. It encodes CASSPSSSYEQYF.

The chain couples TRBV30 to TRBJ1-5, with no clear D. Trimming shortened V by 1 base and J by 3 bases, and 10 bases separated the two germline ends. Germline V gene data show CDR1 as GTSNPN and CDR2 as SVGIG (reference sequence). The CDR3 runs 14 residues. CDR3 DNA: TGTGCCTGGAGTGGGAGGTATACCAATCAGCCCCAGCATTTT. Translated, it gives CAWSGRYTNQPQHF.